The sequence of this T cell receptor beta chain was determined in a study of T cell repertoires in cytomegalovirus infection. Study-level information: HLA-C-restricted CMV epitopes, recently identified, and well-studied HLA-B-restricted ones were used by the study. Matching HLA type and CMV infection were both indicated by public TCR beta signatures.

This clonotype showed up just a few times. Its specificity is unknown. TCRdb called the reads again in MiXCR, with one record for every CDR3 protein. The repertoire holds 550,000 to 850,000 distinct CDR3 sequences, with around 30% as singletons. CDR3 length equals 15 residues. CDR1 is MNHEY and CDR2 is SVGAGI in the germline V gene. The trim removed 0 bases at V and 6 bases at J, leaving 7 bases unmatched. Sequencing used cultured PBMCs, obtained from culture after CMV antigen stimulation. The chain has TRBV6-5 and TRBJ1-2; 7 bases fit TRBD1. This TCR derives from a human donor in good health (CMV status not recorded). Some clones in this sample may be carry-over from other donors' samples. The CDR3 sequence: CASSYSNEGADGYTF. In nucleotides, the CDR3 is TGTGCCAGCAGTTACTCGAATGAGGGGGCGGATGGCTACACCTTC.